These 31 T cell receptor beta chains originate from one sample sequenced in a study of T cells in Graves' hyperthyroidism and ophthalmopathy. Using RNA transcripts as the source, TCR beta CDR3 regions were amplified. Initially, a first-round RT-PCR of the TCR CDR3 employed the HTBI primer set. One entry per CDR3 protein results from TCRdb running MiXCR on the multiplex PCR reads. This table has around 350,000 distinct CDR3 sequences, about 12% appearing once. Sequencing was done on a sample of blood. The receptors here all came from a young woman with Graves' hyperthyroidism.

This clonotype has ten or more counts. This chain uses TRBV5-1 with TRBJ1-2; D gene ambiguous. The CDR3 extends over 13 amino acids. CDR1 and CDR2 (germline): SGHRS, YFSETQ. Trimming pared 2 bases from V and 8 bases from J, leaving 13 bases between. CDR3 coding DNA: TGCGCCAGCAGCTTCCTCCTGGGGTTCGGCTACACCTTC. Amino acid sequence: CASSFLLGFGYTF.

There are a few counts of this clonotype. V gene TRBV5-6 combines with J gene TRBJ2-5; D not certain. Trimming took 1 base from V and 5 from J, leaving 3 bases between them. Germline V gene data show CDR1 as SGHDT and CDR2 as YYEEEE. The CDR3 runs 11 residues. CDR3 sequence reads: CASSLYETQYF. The CDR3, as DNA: TGTGCCAGCAGCTTGTACGAGACCCAGTACTTC.

In its sample, this clonotype was seen a few times. The gene calls are TRBV18 and TRBJ2-5; 7 bases align to TRBD2. The CDR3 has 15 amino acids. Germline-derived CDR1 and CDR2 are KGHSH and LQKENI. The trim removed 0 bases at V and 3 bases at J, leaving 4 bases unmatched. CDR3 sequence (DNA): TGTGCCAGCTCACCACCGGGACTATCTAAAGAGACCCAGTACTTC. Translated, it gives CASSPPGLSKETQYF.

At least ten counts were recorded for this clonotype. The V call is TRBV27, the J call TRBJ2-3; 9 nucleotides align to TRBD2. J was trimmed by 5 bases and V by 4 bases; bases with no gene match: 10. The CDR3 totals 16 residues. Looked up from germline, CDR1 is MNHEY and CDR2 is SMNVEV (reference sequence). CDR3 region: CASSSQGGGGVDTQYF. The CDR3 DNA reads TGTGCCAGCAGTTCCCAGGGAGGCGGGGGGGTAGATACGCAGTATTTT.

V usage is TRBV20-1 and J usage is TRBJ2-7; no firm D call. The length of the CDR3 is 13 residues. Germline assignment: CDR1 DFQATT and CDR2 SNEGSKA (reference sequence). V was pared by 6 bases and J by 5 bases, with 17 bases between. The CDR3: CSAGPGHTNEQYF. CDR3 nucleotide sequence: TGCAGTGCAGGCCCGGGTCATACTAACGAGCAGTACTTC.

As concerns this clonotype: This clone may be a read error of a much larger clone one base away. V gene TRBV20-1 combines with J gene TRBJ2-7; weak D call: TRBD1 (5 bases). Germline V lookup: CDR1 DFQATT, CDR2 SNEGSKA (reference sequence). V lost 2 bases and J 5 bases, leaving 16 bases between the germline ends. The CDR3 spans 14 residues. This CDR3 is CSARSDMAAHEQYF. The CDR3 coding sequence is TGCAGTGCTAGATCGGACATGGCGGCCCACGAGCAGTACTTC.

This clonotype has a count of ten or more. The rearrangement uses TRBV20-1 and TRBJ2-5; D is unresolved. Looked up from germline, CDR1 is DFQATT and CDR2 is SNEGSKA (reference sequence). The CDR3 covers 12 residues. Trimming stripped 3 bases from V and 7 bases from J, with 12 bases between. The CDR3 sequence is CSARDVGGTQYF. The CDR3 bases are TGCAGTGCTAGGGATGTCGGTGGGACCCAGTACTTC.

There are many counts of this clonotype. V gene TRBV5-1 combines with J gene TRBJ1-2, with a weak D call TRBD1 (6 bases). The germline V and J ends were trimmed by 1 base and 4 bases, with 14 bases remaining between them. The V gene's germline CDR1 is SGHRS and CDR2 YFSETQ. This CDR3 is built from 15 residues. CDR3 residues: CASSLSAIRGYGYTF. The CDR3 nucleotides read TGCGCCAGCAGCTTGTCAGCTATCAGGGGCTATGGCTACACCTTC.

Notes on this clonotype: A much larger clone is a single base away; this may be a read error. V and J are TRBV14 and TRBJ2-1; D unresolved. CDR3 length: 12 amino acids. CDR1 and CDR2 (germline): SGHDN, FVKESK. V lost 11 bases to trimming and J lost 9 bases, with 17 bases between them. CDR3 sequence reads: CAGGNPWGEQFF. In DNA form, the CDR3 reads TGTGCCGGCGGAAATCCATGGGGTGAGCAGTTCTTC.

This clonotype was observed many times. The chain couples TRBV28 to TRBJ1-2; 7 bases are a match to TRBD1. Germline V lookup: CDR1 MDHEN, CDR2 SYDVKM. Unmatched junction bases numbered 8, after V lost 1 base and J lost 0 bases. This CDR3 comprises 17 residues. The CDR3 nucleotides are TGTGCCAGCAGTTTATCGGGGATTCAGGGGGCTAACTATGGCTACACCTTC. Protein product: CASSLSGIQGANYGYTF.

The chain carries TRBV6-1 and TRBJ1-4; perhaps TRBD1 as D (6 bases). Trimming pared 3 bases from V and 4 bases from J, leaving 15 bases between. Per germline, CDR1 MNHNS and CDR2 SASEGT. This CDR3 comprises 16 residues. This chain's CDR3 is CASSEILGGINEKLFF. The DNA of the CDR3 is TGTGCCAGCAGTGAGATCTTAGGGGGGATTAATGAAAAACTGTTTTTT.

The genes are TRBV7-8 and TRBJ2-5; D is ambiguous. The CDR3 covers 14 residues. Deletions cut 5 bases from V and 2 bases from J, with 12 bases between. CDR1 is SGHVS and CDR2 is FQNEAQ in the germline V gene. CDR3 DNA: TGTGCCAGCAGCACCCGACACGGTCAAGAGACCCAGTACTTC. It specifies CASSTRHGQETQYF.

This clonotype showed up many times. The gene calls are TRBV3-1 and TRBJ2-2; D is undetermined. Trimming pared 0 bases from V and 3 bases from J, leaving 8 bases between. CDR3 length: 15 amino acids. CDR1 is LGHDT and CDR2 is YNNKEL in the germline V gene (reference sequence). This CDR3 reads CASSQDFGDTGELFF. The CDR3 region has the DNA TGTGCCAGCAGCCAAGATTTTGGAGACACCGGGGAGCTGTTTTTT.

The sample holds many counts of this clonotype. This chain joins TRBV4-2 and TRBJ1-2; D is unresolved. In germline, CDR1 is LGHNA, CDR2 YNFKEQ. The CDR3 covers 13 residues. Trimming shortened V by 2 bases and J by 4 bases, and 8 bases separated the two germline ends. The CDR3 bases are TGTGCCAGCAGCCAAAATAGCCTCTATGGCTACACCTTC. Protein sequence: CASSQNSLYGYTF.

This clonotype was seen many times. The chain has TRBV20-1 and TRBJ2-5; possible D gene TRBD2, 5 bases. V dropped 6 bases and J dropped 2 bases, with 16 bases sitting between them. CDR1 is DFQATT, CDR2 SNEGSKA, per germline (reference sequence). The CDR3 consists of 14 residues. The CDR3 loop is CSARSLAPQETQYF. The CDR3 coding sequence is TGCAGTGCCCGCTCCCTAGCACCGCAAGAGACCCAGTACTTC.

This clonotype was recorded many times. J is TRBJ2-3 and V is TRBV7-2; D unresolved. The V and J ends lost 2 bases and 3 bases respectively, with 15 bases between them. The germline CDR1 and CDR2 sequences are SGHTA and FQGNSA. The CDR3 contains 16 residues. CDR3 in DNA: TGTGCCAGCAGCTTAAAAGTCATTGCGGAAACAGATACGCAGTATTTT. This codes for CASSLKVIAETDTQYF.

The table lists this clonotype with many counts. The chain combines TRBV7-3 with TRBJ2-1; 7 positions match TRBD2. With V trimmed by 3 bases and J by 7 bases, 3 bases remained unmatched. Per the germline V gene, CDR1 is SGHTA and CDR2 is FQGTGA. This CDR3 is built from 13 residues. In DNA, the CDR3 is TGTGCCAGCAGCTTGACAGCGGGGAATGAGCAGTTCTTC. As protein: CASSLTAGNEQFF.

There are a few counts of this clonotype. A much larger clone differs from this one at a single base, so this may be a read error. The chain is built from TRBV20-1 and TRBJ2-7, with TRBD2 matching over 9 bases. CDR1 and CDR2 (germline): DFQATT, SNEGSKA (reference sequence). V shed 3 bases and J 7 bases; nucleotides not matched to a gene: 10. CDR3 length: 14 residues. Here the CDR3 reads CSARVSGRGSEQYF. Written as DNA, the CDR3 is TGCAGTGCTAGGGTTAGCGGGAGAGGGAGTGAGCAGTACTTC.

Many counts were recorded for this clonotype. This chain connects TRBV6-2 or TRBV6-3 to TRBJ1-1; tentatively, D is TRBD1 (6 bases). Between the trimmed V and J ends, which lost 2 bases and 2 bases, there was a span of 15 bases. Germline CDR1 reads MNHEY; CDR2 reads SVGEGT. This CDR3 spans 16 amino acids. In nucleotides, the CDR3 is TGTGCCAGCAGTTACCCGTCAGGGGACGCTAACACTGAAGCTTTCTTT. Its protein is CASSYPSGDANTEAFF.

This clonotype has at least ten counts. The genes are TRBV28 and TRBJ1-4, with D maybe TRBD1 (5 bases). Trimming removed 6 bases from V and 7 bases from J, with 21 bases in between. Germline V gene sequence: CDR1 MDHEN, CDR2 SYDVKM. This CDR3 is built from 16 residues. CDR3 in amino acids: CASRSRGGERSEKLFF. The CDR3 nucleotides read TGTGCCAGCAGGTCCCGCGGGGGGGAAAGGAGTGAAAAACTGTTTTTT.

The rearrangement links TRBV5-1 to TRBJ1-1; possible D gene TRBD1, 6 bases. Germline CDR1 and CDR2: SGHRS and YFSETQ. This CDR3 comprises 16 residues. Trimming pared 7 bases from V and 0 bases from J, leaving 19 bases between. The DNA for the CDR3 is TGCGCCAGCGGCCTGGGAGGGGGGCCCATGAACACTGAAGCTTTCTTT. This encodes CASGLGGGPMNTEAFF.

This clonotype was recorded a few times. The genes are TRBV24-1 and TRBJ2-2; 7 nucleotides match TRBD2. V trimming: 8 bases; J trimming: 4 bases; junction bases outside the gene matches: 6. Germline V lookup: CDR1 KGHDR, CDR2 SFDVKD. This CDR3 has 14 amino acids. CDR3: CATMAGVFTGELFF. In DNA form, the CDR3 reads TGTGCCACCATGGCGGGGGTATTCACCGGGGAGCTGTTTTTT.

A note on this clonotype: A junction end diverges from the germline sequence, so it may reflect a read error. The chain is built from TRBV9 and TRBJ2-7, with a tentative D call TRBD1 (6 bases). Germline V CDR1 and CDR2: SGDLS, YYNGEE. CDR3 length: 13 amino acids. CDR3 residues: CASSVGQTYEEYF. The CDR3 bases are TGTGCCAGCAGCGTTGGACAGACCTACGAGGAGTACTTC.

In its sample, this clonotype was seen many times. The chain employs TRBV29-1 and TRBJ2-1; D call uncertain. V lost 4 bases and J lost 6, with 10 bases in between. The V gene's germline CDR1 is SQVTM and CDR2 ANQGSEA. The length of the CDR3 is 12 residues. The CDR3 here is CSVVGSTNEQFF. The CDR3 nucleotides are TGCAGCGTTGTTGGCTCCACCAATGAGCAGTTCTTC.

This clonotype was detected many times. The chain links TRBV20-1 to TRBJ2-1; 8 positions agree with TRBD1. The germline gives CDR1 DFQATT, CDR2 SNEGSKA (reference sequence). Unmatched junction bases numbered 14, after V lost 2 bases and J lost 8 bases. This CDR3 is 16 amino acids long. CDR3 nucleotides: TGCAGTGCTAGACATCCCTTTCGGCAGGGGGCTGATGAGCAGTTCTTC. Protein sequence: CSARHPFRQGADEQFF.

In this sample, this clonotype turned up many times. This chain links TRBV6-1 with TRBJ1-2; 7 bases are shared with TRBD1. Germline V gene sequence: CDR1 MNHNS, CDR2 SASEGT. V lost 10 bases, J lost 7 bases, and 9 bases stayed unmatched. This CDR3 has 12 amino acids. Written as DNA, the CDR3 is TGTGCCACCCTAAGGGGGCCCTTTGGCTACACCTTC. Translating it yields CATLRGPFGYTF.

The rearrangement links TRBV6-1 to TRBJ2-7, with D maybe TRBD2 (6 bases). The V and J ends lost 6 bases and 0 bases respectively, with 18 bases between them. This CDR3 region has 16 residues. Germline V CDR1 and CDR2: MNHNS, SASEGT. The CDR3: CASSPPPSASSYEQYF. CDR3 coding DNA: TGTGCCAGCAGCCCCCCCCCTAGCGCTAGCTCCTACGAGCAGTACTTC.

This clonotype came up many times. The chain has TRBV12-3 or TRBV12-4 and TRBJ1-1; D gene uncertain. The CDR3 is 13 residues long. Trimming left V 10 bases short and J 5 bases short, with 17 bases between. For the CDR3, the DNA is TGTGCCATCCTAACAACCGGAGGGACTGAAGCTTTCTTT. Amino acids: CAILTTGGTEAFF.

This clonotype appeared a few times. The rearrangement links TRBV20-1 to TRBJ1-5; 8 nucleotides match TRBD1. CDR3 length equals 12 residues. The V gene end was trimmed by 4 bases and the J gene end by 6 bases; junction bases not matched to a gene: 2. Germline lookup yields CDR1 DFQATT and CDR2 SNEGSKA (reference sequence). The CDR3 DNA reads TGCAGTGCTACAGGGGGCAGTCAGCCCCAGCATTTT. This sequence encodes CSATGGSQPQHF.

This clonotype was recorded at least ten times. The rearrangement links TRBV30 to TRBJ2-3; 12 nucleotides agree with TRBD2. The V segment lost 3 bases and the J segment 4 bases; nucleotides outside the gene matches: 8. Germline CDR1 and CDR2: GTSNPN and SVGIG (reference sequence). The CDR3 covers 16 residues. CDR3 nucleotides: TGTGCCTGGAGCCACGGACTAGCGGGAAGTTCAGATACGCAGTATTTT. The encoded protein is CAWSHGLAGSSDTQYF. Variable domain in full (rest from reference TRBV30 and TRBJ2-3): SQTIHQWPATLVQPVGSPLSLECTVEGTSNPNLYWYRQAAGRGLQLLFYSVGIGQISSEVPQNLSASRPQDRQFILSSKKLLLSDSGFYLCAWSHGLAGSSDTQYFGPGTRLTVL.

The V call is TRBV19, the J call TRBJ1-1, with 7 bases matching TRBD1. The V gene's germline CDR1 is LNHDA and CDR2 SQIVND (reference sequence). V trimming: 5 bases; J trimming: 9 bases; junction bases outside the gene matches: 15. The CDR3 is made up of 15 amino acids. CDR3 sequence (DNA): TGTGCCAGTAGTTTTCGTCCAGGGGGTTACTCCCAAGCTTTCTTT. The encoded protein is CASSFRPGGYSQAFF.